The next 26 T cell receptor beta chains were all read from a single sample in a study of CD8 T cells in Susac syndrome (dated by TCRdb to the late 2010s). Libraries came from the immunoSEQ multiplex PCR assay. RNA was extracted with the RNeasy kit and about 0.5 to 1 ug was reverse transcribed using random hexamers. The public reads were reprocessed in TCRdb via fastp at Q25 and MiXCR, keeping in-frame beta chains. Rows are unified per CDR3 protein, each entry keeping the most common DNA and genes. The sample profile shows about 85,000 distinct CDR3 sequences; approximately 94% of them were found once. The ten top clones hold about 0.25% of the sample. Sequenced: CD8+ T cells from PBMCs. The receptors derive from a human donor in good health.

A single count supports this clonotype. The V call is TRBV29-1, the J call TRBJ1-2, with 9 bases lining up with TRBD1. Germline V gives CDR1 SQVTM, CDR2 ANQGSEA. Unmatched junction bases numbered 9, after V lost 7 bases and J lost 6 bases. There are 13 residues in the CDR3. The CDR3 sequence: CSAPGQGINGYTF. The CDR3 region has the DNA TGCAGCGCACCGGGACAGGGTATCAATGGCTACACCTTC.

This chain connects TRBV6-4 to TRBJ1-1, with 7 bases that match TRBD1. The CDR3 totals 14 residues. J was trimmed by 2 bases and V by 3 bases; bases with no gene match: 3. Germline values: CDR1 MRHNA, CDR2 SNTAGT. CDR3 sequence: CASSEYRGNTEAFF. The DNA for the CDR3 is TGTGCCAGCAGTGAATACAGGGGAAACACTGAAGCTTTCTTT.

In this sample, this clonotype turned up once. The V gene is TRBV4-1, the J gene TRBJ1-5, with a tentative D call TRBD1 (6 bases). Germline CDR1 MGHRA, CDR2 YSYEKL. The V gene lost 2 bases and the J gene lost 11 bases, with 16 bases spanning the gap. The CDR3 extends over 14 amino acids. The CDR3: CASSQLTQGWTQHF. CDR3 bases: TGCGCCAGCAGCCAACTTACTCAGGGGTGGACCCAGCATTTT.

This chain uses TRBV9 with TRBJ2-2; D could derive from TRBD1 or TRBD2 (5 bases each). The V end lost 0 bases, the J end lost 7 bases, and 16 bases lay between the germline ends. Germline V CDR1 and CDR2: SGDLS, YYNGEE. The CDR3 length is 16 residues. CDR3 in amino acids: CASSVVGAREFGELFF. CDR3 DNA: TGTGCCAGCAGCGTAGTAGGGGCCAGGGAGTTCGGGGAGCTGTTTTTT.

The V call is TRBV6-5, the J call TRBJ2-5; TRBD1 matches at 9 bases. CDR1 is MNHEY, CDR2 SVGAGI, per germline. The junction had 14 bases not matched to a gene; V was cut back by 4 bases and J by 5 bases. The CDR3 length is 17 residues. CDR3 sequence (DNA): TGTGCCAGCAGTTCTCACCCTCGGGACAGGGATTGGGAGACCCAGTACTTC. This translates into CASSSHPRDRDWETQYF.

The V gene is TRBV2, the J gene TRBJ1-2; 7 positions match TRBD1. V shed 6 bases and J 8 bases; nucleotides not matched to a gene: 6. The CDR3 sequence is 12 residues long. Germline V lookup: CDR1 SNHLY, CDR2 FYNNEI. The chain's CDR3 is CASRGTVKGYTF. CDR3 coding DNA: TGTGCCAGCAGGGGGACAGTGAAGGGCTACACCTTC.

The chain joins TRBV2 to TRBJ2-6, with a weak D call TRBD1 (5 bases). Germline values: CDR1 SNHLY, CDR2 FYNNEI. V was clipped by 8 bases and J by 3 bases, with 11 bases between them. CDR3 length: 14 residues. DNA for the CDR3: TGTGCCAGCGGCCCCCAGGGTGGGGCCAACGTCCTGACTTTC. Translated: CASGPQGGANVLTF.

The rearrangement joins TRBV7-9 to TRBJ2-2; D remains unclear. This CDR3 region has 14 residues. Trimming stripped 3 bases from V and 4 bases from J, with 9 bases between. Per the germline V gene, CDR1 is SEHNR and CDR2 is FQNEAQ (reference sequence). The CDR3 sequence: CASSFTEITGELFF. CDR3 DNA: TGTGCCAGCAGCTTTACAGAAATCACCGGGGAGCTGTTTTTT.

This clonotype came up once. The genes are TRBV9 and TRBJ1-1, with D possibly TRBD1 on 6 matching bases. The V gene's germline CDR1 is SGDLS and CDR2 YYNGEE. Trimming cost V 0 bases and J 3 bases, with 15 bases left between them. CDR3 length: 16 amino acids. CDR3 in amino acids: CASSVAASRGYTEAFF. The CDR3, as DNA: TGTGCCAGCAGCGTAGCTGCGTCCAGGGGATACACTGAAGCTTTCTTT. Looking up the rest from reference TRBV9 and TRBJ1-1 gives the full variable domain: DSGVTQTPKHLITATGQRVTLRCSPRSGDLSVYWYQQSLDQGLQFLIQYYNGEERAKGNILERFSAQQFPDLHSELNLSSLELGDSALYFCASSVAASRGYTEAFFGQGTRLTVV.

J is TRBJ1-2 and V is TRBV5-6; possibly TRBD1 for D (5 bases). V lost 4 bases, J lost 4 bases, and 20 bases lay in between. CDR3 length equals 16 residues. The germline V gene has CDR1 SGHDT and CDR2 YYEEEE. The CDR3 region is CASSHINLRDGYGYTF. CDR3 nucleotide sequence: TGTGCCAGCAGCCATATAAACCTCAGGGACGGCTATGGCTACACCTTC.

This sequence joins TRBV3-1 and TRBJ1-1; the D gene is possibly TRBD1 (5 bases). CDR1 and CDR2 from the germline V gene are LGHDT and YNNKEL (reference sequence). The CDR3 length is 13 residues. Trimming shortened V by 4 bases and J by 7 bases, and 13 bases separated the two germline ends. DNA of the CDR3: TGTGCCAGCAGCCTCAGGGACGGAGTTGAAGCTTTCTTT. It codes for CASSLRDGVEAFF.

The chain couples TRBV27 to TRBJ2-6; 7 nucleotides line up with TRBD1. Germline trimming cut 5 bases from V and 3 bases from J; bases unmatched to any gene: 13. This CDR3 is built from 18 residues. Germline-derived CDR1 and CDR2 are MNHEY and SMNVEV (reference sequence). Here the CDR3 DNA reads TGTGCCAGCAGTCTACAAGCCGGACAGGCGGTTGGGGCCAACGTCCTGACTTTC. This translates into CASSLQAGQAVGANVLTF.

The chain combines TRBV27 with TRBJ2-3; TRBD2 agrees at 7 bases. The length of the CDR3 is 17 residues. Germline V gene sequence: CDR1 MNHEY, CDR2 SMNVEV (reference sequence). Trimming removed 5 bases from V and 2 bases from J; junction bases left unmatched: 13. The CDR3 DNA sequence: TGTGCCAGCAGTCCTTTCCCAGCGGGAAGCGCCACAGATACGCAGTATTTT. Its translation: CASSPFPAGSATDTQYF.

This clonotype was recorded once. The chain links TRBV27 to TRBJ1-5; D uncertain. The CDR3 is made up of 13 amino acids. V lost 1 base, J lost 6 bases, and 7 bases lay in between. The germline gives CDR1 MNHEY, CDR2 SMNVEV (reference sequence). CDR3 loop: CASSLFGGQPQHF. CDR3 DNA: TGTGCCAGCAGTTTATTCGGTGGTCAGCCCCAGCATTTT.

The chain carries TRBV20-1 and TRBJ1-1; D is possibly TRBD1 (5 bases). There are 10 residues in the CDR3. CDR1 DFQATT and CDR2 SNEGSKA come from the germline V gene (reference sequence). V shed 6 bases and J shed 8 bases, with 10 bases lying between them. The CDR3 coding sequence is TGCAGTGCCCCACAGGTGGAAGCTTTCTTT. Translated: CSAPQVEAFF.

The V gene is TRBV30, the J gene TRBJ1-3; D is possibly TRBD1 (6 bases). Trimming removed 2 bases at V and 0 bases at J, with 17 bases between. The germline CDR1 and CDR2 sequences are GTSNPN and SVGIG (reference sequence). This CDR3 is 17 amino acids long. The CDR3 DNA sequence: TGTGCCTGGAGTACACATCAGGGGTTCGACTCTGGAAACACCATATATTTT. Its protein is CAWSTHQGFDSGNTIYF.

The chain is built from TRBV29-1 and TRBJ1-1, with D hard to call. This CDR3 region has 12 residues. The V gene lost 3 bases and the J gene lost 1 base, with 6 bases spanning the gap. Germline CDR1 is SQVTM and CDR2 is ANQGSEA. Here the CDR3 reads CSVDEWNTEAFF. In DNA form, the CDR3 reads TGCAGCGTTGATGAGTGGAACACTGAAGCTTTCTTT.

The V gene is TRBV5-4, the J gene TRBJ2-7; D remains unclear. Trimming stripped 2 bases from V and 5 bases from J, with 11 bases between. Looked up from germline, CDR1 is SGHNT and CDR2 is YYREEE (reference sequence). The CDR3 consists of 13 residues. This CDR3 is CASSLFNSNEQYF. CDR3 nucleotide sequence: TGTGCCAGCAGCTTATTCAACAGCAACGAGCAGTACTTC.

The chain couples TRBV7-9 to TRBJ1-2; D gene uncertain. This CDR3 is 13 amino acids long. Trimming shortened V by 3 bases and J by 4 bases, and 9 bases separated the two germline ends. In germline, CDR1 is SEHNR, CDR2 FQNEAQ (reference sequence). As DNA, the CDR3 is TGTGCCAGCAGCTTTTTTTCGCTCTATGGCTACACCTTC. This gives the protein CASSFFSLYGYTF.

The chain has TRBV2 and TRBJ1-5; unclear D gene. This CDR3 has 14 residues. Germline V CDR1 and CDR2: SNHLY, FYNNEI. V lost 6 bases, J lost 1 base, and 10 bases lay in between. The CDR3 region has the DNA TGTGCCAGCAGCACCGACCAGAGCAATCAGCCCCAGCATTTT. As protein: CASSTDQSNQPQHF.

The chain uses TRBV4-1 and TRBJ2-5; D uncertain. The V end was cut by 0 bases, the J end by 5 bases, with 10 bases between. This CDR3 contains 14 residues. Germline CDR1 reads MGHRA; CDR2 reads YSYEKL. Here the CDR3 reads CASSQDKGSETQYF. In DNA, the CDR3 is TGCGCCAGCAGCCAAGATAAAGGGTCGGAGACCCAGTACTTC.

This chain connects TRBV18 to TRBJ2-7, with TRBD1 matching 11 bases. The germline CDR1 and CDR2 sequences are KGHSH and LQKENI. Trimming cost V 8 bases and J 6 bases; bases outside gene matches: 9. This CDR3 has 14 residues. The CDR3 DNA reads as TGTGCCAGCCGACCCCCGGGACAGGGGGTCGAGCAGTACTTC. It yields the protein CASRPPGQGVEQYF.

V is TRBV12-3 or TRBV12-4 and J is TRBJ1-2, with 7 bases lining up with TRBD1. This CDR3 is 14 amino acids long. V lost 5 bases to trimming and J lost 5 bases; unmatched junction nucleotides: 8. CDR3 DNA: TGTGCCAGCAGTCCGCCAGGGACAGCGTATGGCTACACCTTC. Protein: CASSPPGTAYGYTF.

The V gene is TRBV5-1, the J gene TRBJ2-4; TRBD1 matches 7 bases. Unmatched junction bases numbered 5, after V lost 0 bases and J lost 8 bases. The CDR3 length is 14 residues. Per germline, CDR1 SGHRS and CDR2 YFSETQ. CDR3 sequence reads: CASSLGQGLDIQYF. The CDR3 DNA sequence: TGCGCCAGCAGCTTGGGACAGGGATTGGACATTCAGTACTTC.

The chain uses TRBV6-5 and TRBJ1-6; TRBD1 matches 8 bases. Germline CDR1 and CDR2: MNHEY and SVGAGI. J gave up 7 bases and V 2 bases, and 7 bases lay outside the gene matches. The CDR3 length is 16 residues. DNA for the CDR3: TGTGCCAGCAGTTACCCCTCGGACAGGGTAAATTCACCCCTCCACTTT. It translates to CASSYPSDRVNSPLHF.

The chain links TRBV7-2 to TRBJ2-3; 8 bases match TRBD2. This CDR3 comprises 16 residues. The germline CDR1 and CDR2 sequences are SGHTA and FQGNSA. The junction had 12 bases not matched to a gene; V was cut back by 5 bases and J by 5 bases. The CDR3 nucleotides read TGTGCCAGCAGCCCCCCTTTCGGGGGGGCCGTAGATACGCAGTATTTT. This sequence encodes CASSPPFGGAVDTQYF.